This TCR beta chain emerged from a study of blood T cell repertoires in COVID-19. Study-wide context: In each case, the material was cDNA or gDNA derived from T cells, B-cell-depleted T cells, or PBMCs.

The data were produced by immunoSEQ multiplex PCR, yet TCRdb's version contains in-frame clones alone and is incomplete. This sample carries 260,000 or so clones, 65% to 90% of them seen once, and the ten largest clones take around 16%. CDR1 and CDR2 from the germline V gene are SGHRS and YFSETQ. V lost 4 bases and J lost 1, with 6 bases in between. This CDR3 is 14 amino acids long. Enrolled through a virtual design, the participants were between about 18 and 100 years of age and came from around 25 US areas. Clinical history reported by participants formed the basis on which cohorts were assigned. Symptom resolution, clearance, or two negative PCRs marked donors in Cohort 3 as recovered.

The chain joins TRBV5-1 to TRBJ2-6; D is possibly TRBD2 (6 bases). The sequenced material came from PBMCs or T cells enriched from blood (not recorded which). The clonotype was recovered from a man younger than 35 who had recovered from COVID-19. CDR3 residues: CASSGRSGANVLTF. The CDR3 DNA follows: TGCGCCAGCAGCGGGAGGTCTGGGGCCAACGTCCTGACTTTC.